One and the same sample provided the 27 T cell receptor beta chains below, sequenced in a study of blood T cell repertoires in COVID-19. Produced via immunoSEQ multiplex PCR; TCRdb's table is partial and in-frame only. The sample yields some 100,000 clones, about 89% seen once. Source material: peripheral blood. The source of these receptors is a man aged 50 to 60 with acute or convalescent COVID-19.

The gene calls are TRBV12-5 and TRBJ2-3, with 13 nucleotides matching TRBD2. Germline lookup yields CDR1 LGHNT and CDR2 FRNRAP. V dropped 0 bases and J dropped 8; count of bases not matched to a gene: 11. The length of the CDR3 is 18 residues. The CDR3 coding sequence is TGTGCTAGTGGTTTGGTTCCGGGACTAGCGGGAATGAAAGGTACGCAGTATTTT. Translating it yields CASGLVPGLAGMKGTQYF.

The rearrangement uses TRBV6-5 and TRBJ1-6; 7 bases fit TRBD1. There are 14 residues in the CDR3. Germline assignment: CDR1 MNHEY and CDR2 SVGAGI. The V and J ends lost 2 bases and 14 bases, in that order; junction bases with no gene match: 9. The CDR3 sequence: CASSYPGTVLALHF. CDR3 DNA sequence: TGTGCCAGCAGTTACCCCGGGACAGTGTTGGCCCTCCACTTT.

CDR3 sequence reads: CASSIAGGRSTNYGYTF. DNA of the CDR3: TGTGCCAGTAGTATAGCGGGGGGAAGGTCTACTAACTATGGCTACACCTTC. The chain links TRBV19 to TRBJ1-2, with D perhaps TRBD1 (5 bases). Looked up from germline, CDR1 is LNHDA and CDR2 is SQIVND (reference sequence). CDR3 length: 17 residues. V lost 1 base, J lost 0 bases, and 15 bases lay in between.

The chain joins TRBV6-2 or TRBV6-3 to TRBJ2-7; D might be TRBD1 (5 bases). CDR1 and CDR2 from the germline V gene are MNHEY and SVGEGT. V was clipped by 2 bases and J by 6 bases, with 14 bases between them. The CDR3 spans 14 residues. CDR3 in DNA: TGTGCCAGCAGTTACGGTATAGGGGTGGCCGAGCAGTACTTC. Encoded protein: CASSYGIGVAEQYF.

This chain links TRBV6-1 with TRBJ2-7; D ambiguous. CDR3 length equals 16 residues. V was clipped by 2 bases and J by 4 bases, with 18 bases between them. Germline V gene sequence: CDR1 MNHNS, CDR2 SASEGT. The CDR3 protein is CASSETPTAPLYEQYF. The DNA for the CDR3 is TGTGCCAGCAGTGAAACACCGACTGCCCCTCTTTACGAGCAGTACTTC.

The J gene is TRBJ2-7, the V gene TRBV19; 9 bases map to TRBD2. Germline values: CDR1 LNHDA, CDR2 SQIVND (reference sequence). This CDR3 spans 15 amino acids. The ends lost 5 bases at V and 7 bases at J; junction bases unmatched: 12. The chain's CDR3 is CASSPRHSGSNEQYF. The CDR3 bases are TGTGCCAGTAGTCCACGCCATAGCGGGAGTAATGAGCAGTACTTC.

The CDR3 loop reads CASSLATAGVWNEQFF. DNA for the CDR3: TGTGCCAGCAGCTTGGCCACAGCGGGAGTCTGGAATGAGCAGTTCTTC. This chain joins TRBV5-6 and TRBJ2-1; the match to TRBD2 covers 8 bases. Germline CDR1 reads SGHDT; CDR2 reads YYEEEE. V shed 0 bases and J 7 bases; nucleotides not matched to a gene: 9. This CDR3 has 16 residues.

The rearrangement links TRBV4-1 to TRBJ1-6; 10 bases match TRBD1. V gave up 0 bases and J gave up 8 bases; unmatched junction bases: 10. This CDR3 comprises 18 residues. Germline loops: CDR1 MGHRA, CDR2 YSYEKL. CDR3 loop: CASSQEIPLDRGDSPLHF. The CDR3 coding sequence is TGCGCCAGCAGCCAAGAAATCCCCTTGGACAGGGGGGATTCACCCCTCCACTTT.

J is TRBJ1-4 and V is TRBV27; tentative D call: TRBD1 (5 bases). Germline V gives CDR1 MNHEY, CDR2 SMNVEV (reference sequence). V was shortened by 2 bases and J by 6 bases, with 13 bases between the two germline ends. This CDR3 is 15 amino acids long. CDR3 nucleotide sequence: TGTGCCAGCAGTTTAACGGCCAGGGTGGATGAAAAACTGTTTTTT. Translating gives CASSLTARVDEKLFF.

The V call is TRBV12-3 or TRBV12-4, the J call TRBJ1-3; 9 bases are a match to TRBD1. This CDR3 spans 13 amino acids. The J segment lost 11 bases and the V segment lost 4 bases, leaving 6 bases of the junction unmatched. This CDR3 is CASSYGQGLSIYF. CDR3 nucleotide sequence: TGTGCCAGCAGTTACGGACAGGGGTTATCCATATATTTT.

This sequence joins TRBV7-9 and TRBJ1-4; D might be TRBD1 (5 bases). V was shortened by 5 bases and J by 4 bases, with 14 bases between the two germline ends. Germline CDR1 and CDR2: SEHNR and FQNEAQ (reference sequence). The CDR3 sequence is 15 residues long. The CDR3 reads CASSKGAPLNEKLFF. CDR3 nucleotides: TGTGCCAGCAGCAAAGGGGCCCCTCTTAATGAAAAACTGTTTTTT.

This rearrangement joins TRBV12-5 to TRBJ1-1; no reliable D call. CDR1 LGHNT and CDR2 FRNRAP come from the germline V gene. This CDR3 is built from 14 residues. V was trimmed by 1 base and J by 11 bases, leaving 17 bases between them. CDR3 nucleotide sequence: TGTGCTAGTGGTTTGGCAGTAACATTTATCCCCGCTTTCTTT. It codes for CASGLAVTFIPAFF.

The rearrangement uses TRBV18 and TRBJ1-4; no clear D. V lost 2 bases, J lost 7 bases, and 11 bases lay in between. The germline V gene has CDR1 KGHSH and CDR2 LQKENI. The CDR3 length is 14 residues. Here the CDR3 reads CASSPDNHLEKLFF. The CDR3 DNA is TGTGCCAGCTCACCAGACAACCACCTTGAAAAACTGTTTTTT.

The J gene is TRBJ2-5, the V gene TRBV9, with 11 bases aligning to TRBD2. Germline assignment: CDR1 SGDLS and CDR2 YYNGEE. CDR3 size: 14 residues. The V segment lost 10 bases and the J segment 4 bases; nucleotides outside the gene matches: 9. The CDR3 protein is CASSGTSGRETQYF. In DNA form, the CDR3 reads TGTGCCTCCTCTGGGACTAGCGGTCGAGAGACCCAGTACTTC.

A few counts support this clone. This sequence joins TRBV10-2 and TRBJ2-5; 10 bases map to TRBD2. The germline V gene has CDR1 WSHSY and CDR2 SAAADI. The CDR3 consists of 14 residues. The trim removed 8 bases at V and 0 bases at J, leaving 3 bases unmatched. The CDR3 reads CASLSGGYQETQYF. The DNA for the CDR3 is TGCGCCAGCCTTAGCGGGGGGTACCAAGAGACCCAGTACTTC.

In DNA form, the CDR3 reads TGTGCCAGCAGCAATACAGGGGGCAATTCACCCCTCCACTTT. It encodes CASSNTGGNSPLHF. V gene TRBV2 combines with J gene TRBJ1-6; 9 nucleotides match TRBD1. Germline assignment: CDR1 SNHLY and CDR2 FYNNEI. The J segment lost 7 bases and the V segment lost 6 bases, leaving 4 bases of the junction unmatched. The CDR3 consists of 14 residues. The complete variable domain, with remaining parts taken from reference TRBV2 and TRBJ1-6, reads EPEVTQTPSHQVTQMGQEVILRCVPISNHLYFYWYRQILGQKVEFLVSFYNNEISEKSEIFDDQFSVERPDGSNFTLKIRSTKLEDSAMYFCASSNTGGNSPLHFGNGTRLTVT.

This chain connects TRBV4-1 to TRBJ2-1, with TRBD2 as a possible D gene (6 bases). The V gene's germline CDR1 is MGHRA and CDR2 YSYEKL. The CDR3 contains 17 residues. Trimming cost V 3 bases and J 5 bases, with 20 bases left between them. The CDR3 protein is CASSHPFGRGTDNEQFF. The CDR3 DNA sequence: TGCGCCAGCAGCCATCCTTTTGGTCGGGGGACCGACAATGAGCAGTTCTTC.

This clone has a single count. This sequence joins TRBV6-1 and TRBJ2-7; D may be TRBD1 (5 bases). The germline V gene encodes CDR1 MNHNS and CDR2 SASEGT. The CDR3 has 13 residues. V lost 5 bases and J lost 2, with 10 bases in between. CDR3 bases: TGTGCCAGCAGTTTGACAGCCGCCTACGAGCAGTACTTC. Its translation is CASSLTAAYEQYF.

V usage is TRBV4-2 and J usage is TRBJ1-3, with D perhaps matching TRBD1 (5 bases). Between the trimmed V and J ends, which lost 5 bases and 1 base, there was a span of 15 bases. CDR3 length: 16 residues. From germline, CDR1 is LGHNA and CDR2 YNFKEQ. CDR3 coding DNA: TGTGCCAGCAGCAAAAGGGGAGGGTCTTCTGGAAACACCATATATTTT. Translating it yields CASSKRGGSSGNTIYF.

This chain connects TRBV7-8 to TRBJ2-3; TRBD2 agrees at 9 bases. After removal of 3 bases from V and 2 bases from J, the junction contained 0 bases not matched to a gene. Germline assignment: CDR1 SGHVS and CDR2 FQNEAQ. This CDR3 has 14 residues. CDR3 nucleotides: TGTGCCAGCAGCTTGGGACTAGCCACAGATACGCAGTATTTT. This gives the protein CASSLGLATDTQYF.

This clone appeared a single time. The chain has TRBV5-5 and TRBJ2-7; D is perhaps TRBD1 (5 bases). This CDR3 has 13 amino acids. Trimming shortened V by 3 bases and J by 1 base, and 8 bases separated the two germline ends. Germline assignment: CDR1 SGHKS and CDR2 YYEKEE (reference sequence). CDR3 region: CASSSAGSYEQYF. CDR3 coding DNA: TGTGCCAGCAGCTCGGCAGGGTCCTACGAGCAGTACTTC.

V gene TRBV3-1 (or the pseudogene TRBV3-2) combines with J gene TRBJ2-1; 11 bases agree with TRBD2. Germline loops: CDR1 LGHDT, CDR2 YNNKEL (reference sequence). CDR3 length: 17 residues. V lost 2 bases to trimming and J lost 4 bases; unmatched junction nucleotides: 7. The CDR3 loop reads CASSQIVAGGKYNEQFF. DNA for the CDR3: TGTGCCAGCAGCCAAATAGTAGCGGGAGGGAAATACAATGAGCAGTTCTTC.

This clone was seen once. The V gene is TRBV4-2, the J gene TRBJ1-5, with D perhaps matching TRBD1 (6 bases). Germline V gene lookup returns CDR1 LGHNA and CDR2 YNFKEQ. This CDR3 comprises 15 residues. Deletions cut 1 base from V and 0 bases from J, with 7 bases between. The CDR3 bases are TGTGCCAGCAGCCAAGCAGGGGTTAGCAATCAGCCCCAGCATTTT. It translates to CASSQAGVSNQPQHF.

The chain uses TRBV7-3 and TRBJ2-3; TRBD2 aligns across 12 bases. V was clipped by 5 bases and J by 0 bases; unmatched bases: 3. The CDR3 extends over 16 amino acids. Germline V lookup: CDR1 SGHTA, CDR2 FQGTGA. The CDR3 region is CASSRGTSGSTDTQYF. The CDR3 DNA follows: TGTGCCAGCAGCCGGGGGACTAGCGGGAGCACAGATACGCAGTATTTT.

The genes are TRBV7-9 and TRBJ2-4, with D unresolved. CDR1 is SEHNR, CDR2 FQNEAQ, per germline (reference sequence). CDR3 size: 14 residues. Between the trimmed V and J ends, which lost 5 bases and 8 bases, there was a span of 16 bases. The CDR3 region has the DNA TGTGCCAGCAGCCTACCCGGCGCGGCGGACATTCAGTACTTC. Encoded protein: CASSLPGAADIQYF.

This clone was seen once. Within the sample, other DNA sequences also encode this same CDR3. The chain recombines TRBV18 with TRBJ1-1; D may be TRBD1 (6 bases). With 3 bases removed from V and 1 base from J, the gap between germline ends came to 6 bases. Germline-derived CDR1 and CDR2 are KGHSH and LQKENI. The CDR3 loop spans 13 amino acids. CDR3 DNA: TGTGCCAGCTCACCCAGGGGGAACACTGAAGCTTTCTTT. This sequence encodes CASSPRGNTEAFF.

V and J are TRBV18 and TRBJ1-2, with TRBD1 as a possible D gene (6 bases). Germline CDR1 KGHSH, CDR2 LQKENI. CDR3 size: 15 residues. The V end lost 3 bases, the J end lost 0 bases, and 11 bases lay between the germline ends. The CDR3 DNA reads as TGTGCCAGCTCACCCTACCGGGACACTAACTATGGCTACACCTTC. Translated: CASSPYRDTNYGYTF.